This is a list of T cell receptor beta chains from one sample in a study of blood T cell repertoires in COVID-19. Using immunoSEQ multiplex PCR, the repertoire was profiled, and TCRdb retains in-frame clones only, with some absent. The table lists roughly 290,000 clones, 75% to 90% of them singletons. The specimen was PBMCs or T cells enriched from blood (not recorded which). Source of these receptors: a woman in her 30s who had recovered from COVID-19. CDR3s include the opening cysteine and the closing phenylalanine or tryptophan. A D gene is named only where the DNA matches it firmly. Not every row has a clone size; where given, it reads once, few, many or a size class.

J,size,D,V,CDR3,DNA
TRBJ1-2,once,-,TRBV15,CATSRDQEYYGYTF,TGTGCCACCAGCAGAGATCAAGAGTACTATGGCTACACCTTC
TRBJ1-5,few,TRBD1,TRBV2,CASREGQGNQPQHF,TGTGCCAGCAGGGAAGGACAGGGCAATCAGCCCCAGCATTTT
TRBJ2-7,-,-,TRBV28,CASSFSGGRVPYEQYF,TGTGCCAGCAGTTTTAGTGGTGGGAGAGTACCCTACGAGCAGTACTTC
TRBJ2-1,-,-,TRBV5-4,CASSLELAFWFF,TGTGCCAGCAGCTTGGAGCTAGCTTTTTGGTTCTTC
TRBJ2-1,-,-,TRBV27,CASRGGTYNEQFF,TGTGCCAGCAGGGGCGGGACCTACAATGAGCAGTTCTTC
TRBJ2-7,-,TRBD1,TRBV2,CASGRTGNNEQYF,TGTGCCAGCGGAAGGACAGGGAACAACGAGCAGTACTTC
TRBJ2-1,-,TRBD1,TRBV28,CASSPIGQGGFSNEQFF,TGTGCCAGCAGCCCTATAGGACAGGGAGGATTCAGCAATGAGCAGTTCTTC
TRBJ2-5,few,TRBD2,TRBV7-9,CASSLIAGGVETQYF,TGTGCCAGCAGCTTGATAGCGGGAGGGGTAGAGACCCAGTACTTC
TRBJ1-3,-,-,TRBV2,CASSASSGRGHTIYF,TGTGCCAGCAGTGCGAGCTCTGGGAGAGGACACACCATATATTTT
TRBJ2-7,-,-,TRBV2,CASSEGGAYEQYF,TGTGCCAGCAGTGAGGGAGGAGCCTACGAGCAGTACTTC
TRBJ1-5,-,-,TRBV6-1,CASSGPGLKRSGGQPQHF,TGTGCCAGCAGTGGTCCGGGACTTAAGCGTTCTGGAGGTCAGCCCCAGCATTTT
TRBJ2-7,-,TRBD1,TRBV7-7,CASSQKRQGDYEQYF,TGTGCCAGCAGTCAGAAGAGACAGGGTGACTACGAGCAGTACTTC
TRBJ2-5,-,-,TRBV6-5,CASSYSIGRETQYF,TGTGCCAGCAGTTACTCGATAGGGAGAGAGACCCAGTACTTC
TRBJ2-5,-,-,TRBV18,CASSPPERPETQYF,TGTGCCAGCTCACCACCGGAGAGGCCAGAGACCCAGTACTTC
TRBJ1-4,-,-,TRBV7-2,CASSFSRATNEKLFF,TGTGCCAGCAGCTTTTCGCGAGCAACTAATGAAAAACTGTTTTTT
TRBJ1-1,-,-,TRBV5-4,CASSARGGKGTTEAFF,TGTGCCAGCAGCGCGAGGGGGGGTAAAGGGACCACTGAAGCTTTCTTT
TRBJ2-3,-,TRBD1,TRBV5-4,CASSTGQGARDTQYF,TGTGCCAGCAGCACGGGACAGGGGGCGCGAGATACGCAGTATTTT
TRBJ2-7,-,-,TRBV7-9,CASSTPEAYEQYF,TGTGCCAGCAGCACACCGGAGGCCTACGAGCAGTACTTC
TRBJ2-1,-,TRBD1,TRBV10-3,CATLTGTDDNEQFF,TGTGCCACCCTGACCGGGACAGATGACAATGAGCAGTTCTTC
TRBJ1-1,-,-,TRBV24-1,CATSSVDTEAFF,TGTGCCACCAGCTCGGTAGACACTGAAGCTTTCTTT
TRBJ2-3,-,TRBD2,TRBV5-6,CASSPSGVTDTQYF,TGTGCCAGCAGCCCTAGCGGGGTCACAGATACGCAGTATTTT
TRBJ2-5,-,TRBD1,TRBV6-1,CASSEGKARGRGRAETQYF,TGTGCCAGCAGTGAAGGGAAGGCCCGAGGCAGGGGGCGCGCAGAGACCCAGTACTTC
TRBJ2-3,-,-,TRBV5-1,CASSLVSGDSDTQYF,TGCGCCAGCAGCTTGGTTTCAGGGGATTCAGATACGCAGTATTTT
TRBJ1-5,-,-,TRBV28,CASSQQGSQPQHF,TGTGCCAGCAGTCAGCAGGGAAGTCAGCCCCAGCATTTT
TRBJ2-7,-,TRBD2,TRBV7-6,CASSLQRGTGTYEQYF,TGTGCCAGCAGCTTACAGCGGGGCACTGGAACCTACGAGCAGTACTTC
TRBJ1-2,-,TRBD1,TRBV6-1,CASSEQGAPYGYTF,TGTGCCAGCAGTGAACAGGGGGCGCCATATGGCTACACCTTC
TRBJ1-6,once,-,TRBV9,CASSVQGRDSPLHF,TGTGCCAGCAGCGTCCAGGGTAGGGATTCACCCCTCCACTTT
TRBJ1-5,-,TRBD1,TRBV19,CASSVSGTENQPQHF,TGTGCCAGTAGTGTTTCCGGGACAGAGAATCAGCCCCAGCATTTT
TRBJ1-2,-,TRBD1,TRBV12-3/TRBV12-4,CASSSGTGVSYTF,TGTGCCAGCAGTTCCGGGACAGGTGTAAGCTACACCTTC
TRBJ1-4,-,-,TRBV30,CAWRQGAREKLFF,TGTGCCTGGAGGCAAGGGGCGAGGGAAAAACTGTTTTTT
TRBJ2-1,once,TRBD2,TRBV7-9,CASSSKTSLGVDEQFF,TGTGCCAGCAGCTCGAAGACTAGCCTCGGAGTGGATGAGCAGTTCTTC
TRBJ2-5,-,-,TRBV28,CASSPRETQYF,TGTGCCAGCAGTCCGCGGGAGACCCAGTACTTC
TRBJ1-2,-,-,TRBV5-6,CASSLDRVAYGYTF,TGTGCCAGCAGCCTGGACAGAGTGGCCTATGGCTACACCTTC
TRBJ1-3,once,-,TRBV18,CASSPSLAGLGDTIYF,TGTGCCAGCTCCCCTTCTCTCGCGGGCCTCGGGGACACCATATATTTT
TRBJ2-5,few,TRBD2,TRBV28,CASSFPAGVRETQYF,TGTGCCAGCAGTTTTCCGGCGGGAGTCAGGGAGACCCAGTACTTC
TRBJ2-2,-,-,TRBV5-1,CASSPPGLLTGELFF,TGCGCCAGCAGCCCCCCGGGACTGCTTACCGGGGAGCTGTTTTTT
TRBJ1-1,-,TRBD1,TRBV10-3,CAIRDRERDTEAFF,TGTGCCATCAGGGACAGGGAGAGGGACACTGAAGCTTTCTTT
TRBJ1-2,once,-,TRBV7-6,CASSSGHLAYGYTF,TGTGCCAGCAGCTCGGGACACCTAGCTTATGGCTACACCTTC
TRBJ2-7,-,-,TRBV7-9,CASSSYRVPYEQYF,TGTGCCAGCAGCTCGTATCGGGTCCCCTACGAGCAGTACTTC
TRBJ1-2,-,TRBD1,TRBV10-2,CASMDLQGGLYGYTF,TGCGCCAGCATGGACTTACAGGGGGGACTTTATGGCTACACCTTC
TRBJ1-1,once,-,TRBV28,CASSLVDRPNTEAFF,TGTGCCAGCAGCCTGGTAGACAGACCGAACACTGAAGCTTTCTTT
TRBJ1-5,-,-,TRBV19,CASSILRGSNQPQHF,TGTGCCAGTAGTATCCTGAGAGGTAGCAATCAGCCCCAGCATTTT